This T cell receptor beta chain was sequenced for a study of blood T cells in healthy people across ages. CDR1 LGHNA and CDR2 YNFKEQ come from the germline V gene. The germline V and J ends were trimmed by 2 bases and 4 bases, with 17 bases remaining between them. This CDR3 is built from 17 residues. Remarks on this clonotype: Its antigen is unidentified.

A J-beta primer mix and a sample-barcoded 5' primer were used in a second PCR of roughly 6 to 11 cycles. MiXCR, run by TCRdb on the 5' RACE reads, gives a single entry per CDR3 protein. The sample has 1.6 million or so distinct CDR3 sequences; around 36% are singletons. Donors were healthy Caucasian individuals from Russia aged roughly 6 to 90. Whole-study results and caveats: Estimated diversity, derived from one million T cells, was regarded as an underestimate. Older age coincided with a roughly linear decline in TCR beta diversity per million T cells.

The receptor comes from a woman aged 25 to 39 in good health. The V and J genes are TRBV4-2 and TRBJ2-2; D may be TRBD2 (6 bases). The sequenced material came from blood. The CDR3 region is CASSQNTGASGTGELFF. The CDR3, as DNA: TGTGCCAGCAGCCAAAATACGGGAGCCTCGGGCACCGGGGAGCTGTTTTTT.